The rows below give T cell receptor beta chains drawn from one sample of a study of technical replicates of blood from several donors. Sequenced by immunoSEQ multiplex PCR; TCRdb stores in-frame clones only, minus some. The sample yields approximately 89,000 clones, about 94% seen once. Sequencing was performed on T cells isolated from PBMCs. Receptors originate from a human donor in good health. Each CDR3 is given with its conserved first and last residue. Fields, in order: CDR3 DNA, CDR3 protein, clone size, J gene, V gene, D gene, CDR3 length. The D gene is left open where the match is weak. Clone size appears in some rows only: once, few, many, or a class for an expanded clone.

cdr3_nt: TGCAGCGTTGGTGGACGTTTAGGGGGCAAAAACATTCAGTACTTC
cdr3_aa: CSVGGRLGGKNIQYF
clone_size: .
j_call: TRBJ2-4
v_call: TRBV29-1
d_call: .
cdr3_length: 15

cdr3_nt: TGTGCCAGTAACTCGGCTAGAGTCGGAACTGAAGCTTTCTTT
cdr3_aa: CASNSARVGTEAFF
clone_size: once
j_call: TRBJ1-1
v_call: TRBV19
d_call: .
cdr3_length: 14

cdr3_nt: TGTGCCACCACCCCACTTGATCAGGGGTACGGGGAGCTGTTTTTT
cdr3_aa: CATTPLDQGYGELFF
clone_size: .
j_call: TRBJ2-2
v_call: TRBV10-3
d_call: .
cdr3_length: 15

cdr3_nt: TGTGCCAGCAGTTATCAAACTGAAGCTTTCTTT
cdr3_aa: CASSYQTEAFF
clone_size: .
j_call: TRBJ1-1
v_call: TRBV6-6
d_call: .
cdr3_length: 11

cdr3_nt: TGCGCCAGCAGCCAATCGAGCGCGAGGGCAGATACGCAGTATTTT
cdr3_aa: CASSQSSARADTQYF
clone_size: .
j_call: TRBJ2-3
v_call: TRBV4-3
d_call: .
cdr3_length: 15

cdr3_nt: TGTGCCAGCAGCTTAAGGGGTCTAACGGGAAACACCATATATTTT
cdr3_aa: CASSLRGLTGNTIYF
clone_size: .
j_call: TRBJ1-3
v_call: TRBV5-6
d_call: .
cdr3_length: 15

cdr3_nt: TGCGCCAGCAGCTGGGACAGCGAAGAGACCCAGTACTTC
cdr3_aa: CASSWDSEETQYF
clone_size: .
j_call: TRBJ2-5
v_call: TRBV4-1
d_call: TRBD1
cdr3_length: 13

cdr3_nt: TGCGCCAGCGGGACAGGGGCTGGTATACTTTTGTCCACTGAAGCTTTCTTT
cdr3_aa: CASGTGAGILLSTEAFF
clone_size: once
j_call: TRBJ1-1
v_call: TRBV5-1
d_call: TRBD1
cdr3_length: 17

cdr3_nt: TGTGCCAGCAGCCAACAGACAGGGCAGTACACTGAAGCTTTCTTT
cdr3_aa: CASSQQTGQYTEAFF
clone_size: few
j_call: TRBJ1-1
v_call: TRBV16
d_call: TRBD1
cdr3_length: 15

cdr3_nt: TGTGCCAGCAGGGAGGATGCAGATACGCAGTATTTT
cdr3_aa: CASREDADTQYF
clone_size: once
j_call: TRBJ2-3
v_call: TRBV7-2
d_call: .
cdr3_length: 12

cdr3_nt: TGCGCCAGCAGCTTGACAAGTTACAATGAGCAGTTCTTC
cdr3_aa: CASSLTSYNEQFF
clone_size: .
j_call: TRBJ2-1
v_call: TRBV5-1
d_call: .
cdr3_length: 13

cdr3_nt: TGTGCCAGCAGTTCGGGACTAGCGGGGAGCACAGATACGCAGTATTTT
cdr3_aa: CASSSGLAGSTDTQYF
clone_size: .
j_call: TRBJ2-3
v_call: TRBV27
d_call: TRBD2
cdr3_length: 16

cdr3_nt: TGCGCCAGCAGCGCCCCCAACGCGCTTGAAGCTTTCTTT
cdr3_aa: CASSAPNALEAFF
clone_size: .
j_call: TRBJ1-1
v_call: TRBV5-1
d_call: .
cdr3_length: 13

cdr3_nt: TGTGCCAGCAGCTTAGAACGAGCGGGCGACTACGAGCAGTACTTC
cdr3_aa: CASSLERAGDYEQYF
clone_size: .
j_call: TRBJ2-7
v_call: TRBV7-9
d_call: .
cdr3_length: 15

cdr3_nt: TGTGCCAGCAGTTTGGGGATTGACAGGGTTAAAGATACGCAGTATTTT
cdr3_aa: CASSLGIDRVKDTQYF
clone_size: once
j_call: TRBJ2-3
v_call: TRBV27
d_call: TRBD1
cdr3_length: 16

cdr3_nt: TGCGCCAGCAGCCTTTCGGCAGGGGGCAATCAGCCCCAGCATTTT
cdr3_aa: CASSLSAGGNQPQHF
clone_size: .
j_call: TRBJ1-5
v_call: TRBV4-1
d_call: .
cdr3_length: 15

cdr3_nt: TGTGCCAGCAGCTTAGCGCGAATGAATCAGCCCCAGCATTTT
cdr3_aa: CASSLARMNQPQHF
clone_size: .
j_call: TRBJ1-5
v_call: TRBV7-2
d_call: .
cdr3_length: 14

cdr3_nt: TGTGCCAGCAGTGACCTAGCGGGACTACACAATGAGCAGTTCTTC
cdr3_aa: CASSDLAGLHNEQFF
clone_size: once
j_call: TRBJ2-1
v_call: TRBV9
d_call: TRBD2
cdr3_length: 15